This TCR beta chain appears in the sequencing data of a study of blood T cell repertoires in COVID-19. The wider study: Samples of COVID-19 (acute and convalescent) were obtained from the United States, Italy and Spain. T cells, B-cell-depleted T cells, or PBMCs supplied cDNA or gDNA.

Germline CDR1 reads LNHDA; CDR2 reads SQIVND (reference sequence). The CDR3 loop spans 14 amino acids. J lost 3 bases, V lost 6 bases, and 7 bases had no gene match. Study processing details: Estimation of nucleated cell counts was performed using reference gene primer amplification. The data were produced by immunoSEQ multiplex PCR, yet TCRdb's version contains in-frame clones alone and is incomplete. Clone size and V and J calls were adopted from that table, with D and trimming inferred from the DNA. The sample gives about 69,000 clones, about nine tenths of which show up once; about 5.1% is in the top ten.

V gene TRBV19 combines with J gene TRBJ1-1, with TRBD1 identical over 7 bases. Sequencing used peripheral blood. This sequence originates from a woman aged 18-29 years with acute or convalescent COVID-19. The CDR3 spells CASSERQGHTEAFF. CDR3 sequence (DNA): TGTGCCAGTAGCGAACGACAGGGCCACACTGAAGCTTTCTTT. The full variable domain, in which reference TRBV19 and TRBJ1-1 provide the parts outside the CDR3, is DGGITQSPKYLFRKEGQNVTLSCEQNLNHDAMYWYRQDPGQGLRLIYYSQIVNDFQKGDIAEGYSVSREKKESFPLTVTSAQKNPTAFYLCASSERQGHTEAFFGQGTRLTVV.